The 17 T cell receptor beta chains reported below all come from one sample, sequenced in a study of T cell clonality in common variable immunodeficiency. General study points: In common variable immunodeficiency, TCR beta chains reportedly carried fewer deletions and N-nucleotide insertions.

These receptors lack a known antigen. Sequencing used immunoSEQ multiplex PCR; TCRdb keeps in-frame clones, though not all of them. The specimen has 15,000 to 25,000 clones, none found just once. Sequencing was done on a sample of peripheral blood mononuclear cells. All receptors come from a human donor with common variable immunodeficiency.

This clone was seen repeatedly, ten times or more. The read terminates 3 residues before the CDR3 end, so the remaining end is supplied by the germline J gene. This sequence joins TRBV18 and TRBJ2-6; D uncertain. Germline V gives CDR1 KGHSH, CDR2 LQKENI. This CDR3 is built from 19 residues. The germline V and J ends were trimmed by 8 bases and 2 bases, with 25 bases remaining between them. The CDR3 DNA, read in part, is TGTGCCAGCGCAAAGATGGGCCCACCCCTACGTGCTGGGGCCAACGTC. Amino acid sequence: CASAKMGPPLRAGANV. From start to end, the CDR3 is CASAKMGPPLRAGANVLTF. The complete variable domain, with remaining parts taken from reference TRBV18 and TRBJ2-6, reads NAGVMQNPRHLVRRRGQEARLRCSPMKGHSHVYWYRQLPEEGLKFMVYLQKENIIDESGMPKERFSAEFPKEGPSILRIQQVVRGDSAAYFCASAKMGPPLRAGANVLTFGAGSRLTVL.

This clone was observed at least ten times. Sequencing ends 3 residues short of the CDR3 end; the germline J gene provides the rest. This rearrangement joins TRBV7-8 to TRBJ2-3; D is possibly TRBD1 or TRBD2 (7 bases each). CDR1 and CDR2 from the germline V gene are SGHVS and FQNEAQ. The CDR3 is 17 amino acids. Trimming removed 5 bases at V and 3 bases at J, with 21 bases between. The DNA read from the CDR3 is TGTGCCAGCAGCCCAAGACAGGGAGCGGGACCAACAGATACG. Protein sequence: CASSPRQGAGPTDT. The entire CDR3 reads CASSPRQGAGPTDTQYF.

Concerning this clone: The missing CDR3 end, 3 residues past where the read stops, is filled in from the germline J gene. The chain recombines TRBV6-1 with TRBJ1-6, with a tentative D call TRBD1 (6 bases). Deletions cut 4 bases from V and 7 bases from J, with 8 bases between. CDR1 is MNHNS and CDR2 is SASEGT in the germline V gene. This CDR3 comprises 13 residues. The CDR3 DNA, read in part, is TGTGCCAGCAGTGGCGGGACAAATTCACCC. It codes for CASSGGTNSP. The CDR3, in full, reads CASSGGTNSPLHF.

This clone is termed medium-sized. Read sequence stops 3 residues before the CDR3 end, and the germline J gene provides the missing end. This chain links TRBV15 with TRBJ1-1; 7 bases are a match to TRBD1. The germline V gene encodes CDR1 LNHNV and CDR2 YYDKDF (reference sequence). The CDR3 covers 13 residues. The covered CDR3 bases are TGTGCCACCAGCAGAGGAGAGGGGGCTGCA. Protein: CATSRGEGAA. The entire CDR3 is CATSRGEGAAAFF.

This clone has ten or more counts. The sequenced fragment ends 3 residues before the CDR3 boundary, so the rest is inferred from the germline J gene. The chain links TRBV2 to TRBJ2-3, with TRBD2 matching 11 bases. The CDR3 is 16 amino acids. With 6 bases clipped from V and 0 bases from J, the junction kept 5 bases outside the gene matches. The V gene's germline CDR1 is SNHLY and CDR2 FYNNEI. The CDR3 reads CASSRRLAGSTDTQYF. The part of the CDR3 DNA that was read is TGTGCCAGCAGCCGAAGACTAGCGGGAAGCACAGATACG.

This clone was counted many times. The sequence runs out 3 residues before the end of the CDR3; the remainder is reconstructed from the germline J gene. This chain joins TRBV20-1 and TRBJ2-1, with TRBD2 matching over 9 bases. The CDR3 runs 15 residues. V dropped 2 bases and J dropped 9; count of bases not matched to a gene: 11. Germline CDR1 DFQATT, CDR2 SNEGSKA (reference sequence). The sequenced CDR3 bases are TGCAGTGCTAGATCCAGCGAGGCGGGAGGGCGTGAG. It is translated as CSARSSEAGGRE. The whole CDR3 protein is CSARSSEAGGREQFF.

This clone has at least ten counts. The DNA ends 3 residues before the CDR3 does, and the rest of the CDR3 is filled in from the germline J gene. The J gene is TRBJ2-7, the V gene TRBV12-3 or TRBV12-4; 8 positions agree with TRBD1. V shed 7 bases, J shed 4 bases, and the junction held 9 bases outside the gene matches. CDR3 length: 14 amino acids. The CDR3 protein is CASTLQGARYEQYF. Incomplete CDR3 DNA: TGTGCCAGCACCCTTCAGGGGGCGCGATACGAG.

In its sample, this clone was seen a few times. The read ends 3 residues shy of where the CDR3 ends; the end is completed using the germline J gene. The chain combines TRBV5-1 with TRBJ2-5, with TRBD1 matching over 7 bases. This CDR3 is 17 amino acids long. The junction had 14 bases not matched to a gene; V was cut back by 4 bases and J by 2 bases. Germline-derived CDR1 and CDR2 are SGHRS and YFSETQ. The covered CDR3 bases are TGCGCCAGCAGCCCGGGACCTGTGGCAGGGGGTCAAGAGACC. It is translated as CASSPGPVAGGQET. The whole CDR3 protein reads CASSPGPVAGGQETQYF.

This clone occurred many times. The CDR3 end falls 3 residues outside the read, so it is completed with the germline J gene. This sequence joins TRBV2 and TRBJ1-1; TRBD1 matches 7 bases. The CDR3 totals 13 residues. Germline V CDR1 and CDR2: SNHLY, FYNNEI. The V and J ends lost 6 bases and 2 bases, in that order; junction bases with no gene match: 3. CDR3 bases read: TGTGCCAGCAGGGGACAGCTCAACACTGAA. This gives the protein CASRGQLNTE. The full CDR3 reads CASRGQLNTEAFF.

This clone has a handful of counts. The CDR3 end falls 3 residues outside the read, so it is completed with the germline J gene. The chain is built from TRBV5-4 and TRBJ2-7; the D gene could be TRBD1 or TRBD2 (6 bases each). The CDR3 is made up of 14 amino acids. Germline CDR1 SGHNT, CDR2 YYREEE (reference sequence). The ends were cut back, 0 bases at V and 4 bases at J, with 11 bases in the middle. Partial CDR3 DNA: TGTGCCAGCAGCTTGGGACAGGAGGGGTACGAG. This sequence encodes CASSLGQEGYE. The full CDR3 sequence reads CASSLGQEGYEQYF.

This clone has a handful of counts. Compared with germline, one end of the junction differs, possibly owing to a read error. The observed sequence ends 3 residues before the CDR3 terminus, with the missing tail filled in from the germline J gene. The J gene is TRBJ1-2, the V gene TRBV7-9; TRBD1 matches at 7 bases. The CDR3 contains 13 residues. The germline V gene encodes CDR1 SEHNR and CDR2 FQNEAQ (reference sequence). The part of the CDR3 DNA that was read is TGTTCCAGCACCGGGGACAGCAACTATGGC. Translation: CSSTGDSNYG. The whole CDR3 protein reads CSSTGDSNYGYTF.

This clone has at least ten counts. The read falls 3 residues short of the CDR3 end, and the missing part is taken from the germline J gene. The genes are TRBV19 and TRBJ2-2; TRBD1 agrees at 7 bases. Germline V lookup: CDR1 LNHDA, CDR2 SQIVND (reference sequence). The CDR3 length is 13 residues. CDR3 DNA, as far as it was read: TGTGCCAGTAGTCCCGGGACAGATGAAAAG. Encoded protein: CASSPGTDEK. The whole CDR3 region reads CASSPGTDEKLFF.

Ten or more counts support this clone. CDR3 residues: CASTRYWQKGQPQHF. CDR3 DNA, as far as it was read: TGTGCCAGCACCCGGTATTGGCAGAAGGGCCAGCCC. The chain links TRBV6-2 or TRBV6-3 to TRBJ1-5; D is ambiguous. The read terminates 3 residues ahead of where the CDR3 ends, so the germline J gene completes it. Germline lookup yields CDR1 MNHEY and CDR2 SVGEGT. Trimming stripped 7 bases from V and 7 bases from J, with 20 bases between. CDR3 length: 15 residues.

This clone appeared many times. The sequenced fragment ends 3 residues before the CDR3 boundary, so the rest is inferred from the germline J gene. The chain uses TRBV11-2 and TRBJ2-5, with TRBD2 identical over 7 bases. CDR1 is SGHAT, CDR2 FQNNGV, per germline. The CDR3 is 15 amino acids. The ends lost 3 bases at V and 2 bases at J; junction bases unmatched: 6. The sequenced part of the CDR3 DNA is TGTGCCAGCAGCTTGGGCGCGGGAGCGCAAGAGACC. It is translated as CASSLGAGAQET. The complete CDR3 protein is CASSLGAGAQETQYF.

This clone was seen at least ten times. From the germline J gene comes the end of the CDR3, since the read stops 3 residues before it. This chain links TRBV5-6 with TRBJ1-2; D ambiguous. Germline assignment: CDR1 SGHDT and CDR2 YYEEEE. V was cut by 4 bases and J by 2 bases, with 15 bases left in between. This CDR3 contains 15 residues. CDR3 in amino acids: CASSRAGTLNYGYTF. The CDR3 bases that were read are TGTGCCAGCAGCAGAGCGGGAACCCTAAACTATGGC.

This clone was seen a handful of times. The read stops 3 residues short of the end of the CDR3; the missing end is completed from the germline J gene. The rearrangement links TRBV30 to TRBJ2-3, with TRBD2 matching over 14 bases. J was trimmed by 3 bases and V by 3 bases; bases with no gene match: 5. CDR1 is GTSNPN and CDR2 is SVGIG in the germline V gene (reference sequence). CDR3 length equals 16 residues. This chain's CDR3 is CAWSGLAGGPTDTQYF. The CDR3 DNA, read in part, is TGTGCCTGGAGCGGACTAGCGGGGGGACCTACAGATACG. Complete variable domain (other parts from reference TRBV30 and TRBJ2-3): SQTIHQWPATLVQPVGSPLSLECTVEGTSNPNLYWYRQAAGRGLQLLFYSVGIGQISSEVPQNLSASRPQDRQFILSSKKLLLSDSGFYLCAWSGLAGGPTDTQYFGPGTRLTVL.

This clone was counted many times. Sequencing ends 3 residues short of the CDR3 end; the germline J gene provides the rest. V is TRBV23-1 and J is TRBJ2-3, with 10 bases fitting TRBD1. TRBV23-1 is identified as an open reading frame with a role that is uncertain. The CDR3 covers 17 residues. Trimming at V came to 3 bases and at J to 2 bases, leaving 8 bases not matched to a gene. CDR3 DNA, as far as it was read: TGCGCCAGCAGTCAGGCGAGACAGGGGGCTTCCACAGATACG. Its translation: CASSQARQGASTDT. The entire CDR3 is CASSQARQGASTDTQYF.